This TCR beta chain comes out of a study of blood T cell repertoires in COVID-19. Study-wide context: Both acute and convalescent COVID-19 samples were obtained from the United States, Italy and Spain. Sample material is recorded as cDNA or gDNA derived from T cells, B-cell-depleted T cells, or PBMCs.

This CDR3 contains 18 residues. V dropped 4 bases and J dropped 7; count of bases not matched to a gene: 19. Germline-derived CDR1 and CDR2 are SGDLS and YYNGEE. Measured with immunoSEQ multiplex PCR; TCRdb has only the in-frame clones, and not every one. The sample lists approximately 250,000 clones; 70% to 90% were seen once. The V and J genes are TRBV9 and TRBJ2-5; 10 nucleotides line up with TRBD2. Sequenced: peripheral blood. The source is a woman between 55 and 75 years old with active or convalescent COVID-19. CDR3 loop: CASSPRASGRWKDGTQYF. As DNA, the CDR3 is TGTGCCAGCAGCCCACGGGCTAGCGGGAGATGGAAAGACGGGACCCAGTACTTC.